Included here is one TCR beta chain sequence, with context. The antigen remains undetermined. The entry originates in a study of CD8 T cells in Susac syndrome. Random-hexamer reverse transcription was applied to roughly 0.5 to 1 ug RNA. TCR beta CDR3 was amplified by immunoSEQ multiplex PCR. This amplification extended across 54 Vbeta and 13 Jbeta segments. MiXCR was run by TCRdb on the immunoSEQ multiplex PCR reads, yielding one entry per CDR3 protein. The repertoire includes 160,000 or so distinct CDR3 sequences, 94% of them detected once, and approximately 0.11% sits in the top ten. Trimming removed 5 bases from V and 7 bases from J; junction bases left unmatched: 11. Germline loops: CDR1 SEHNR, CDR2 FQNEAQ (reference sequence). CDR3 size: 16 residues. Study-level points and caveats: The CD4+ T cell repertoires of Susac syndrome were found to show no clonal expansion.

Material: CD4+ T cells from PBMCs. The sequence derives from a human donor with Susac syndrome. V usage is TRBV7-9 and J usage is TRBJ2-1; 10 positions match TRBD2. CDR3 bases: TGTGCCAGCAGCCCCCACTACGGGACTAGCGTAAATGAGCAGTTCTTC. Amino acids: CASSPHYGTSVNEQFF.